The next 30 T cell receptor beta chains were all read from a single sample in a study of cytomegalovirus exposure and HLA in healthy donors. The PCR ran on 60 Vbeta and 13 Jbeta primers. Libraries were prepared by immunoSEQ multiplex PCR; TCRdb keeps only in-frame clonotypes and omits some of them. Of 160,000 or so clones in the sample, roughly 81% were seen once. The sequenced sample consisted of PBMCs. These receptors came from a woman in her late teens or twenties in good health and CMV-seronegative.

This clone was picked up a small number of times. V gene TRBV28 combines with J gene TRBJ1-2, with unresolved D. V was cut by 6 bases and J by 6 bases, with 17 bases left in between. Germline V gives CDR1 MDHEN, CDR2 SYDVKM. This CDR3 spans 14 amino acids. The CDR3 bases are TGTGCCAGCAGCCCCCCTGGAGGGAGCCATGGCTACACCTTC. It is translated as CASSPPGGSHGYTF.

The CDR3, as DNA: TGTGCCAGCAGTTACACCCCAGGTTACGGCTACACCTTC. It encodes CASSYTPGYGYTF. The chain links TRBV6-6 to TRBJ1-2; no clear D. V was cut by 2 bases and J by 8 bases, with 12 bases left in between. The CDR3 spans 13 residues. The germline CDR1 and CDR2 sequences are MNHNY and SVGAGI (reference sequence).

This clone has just a few counts. The chain has TRBV27 and TRBJ2-2; TRBD2 matches at 12 bases. Germline V gene lookup returns CDR1 MNHEY and CDR2 SMNVEV (reference sequence). V shed 10 bases and J 4 bases; nucleotides not matched to a gene: 19. The CDR3 is made up of 19 amino acids. The CDR3 region is CATHYAGLAGGQGTGELFF. Written as DNA, the CDR3 is TGTGCCACTCACTACGCGGGGCTAGCGGGAGGGCAGGGCACCGGGGAGCTGTTTTTT.

Concerning this clone itself: The sample carries other DNA sequences with the same CDR3. The gene calls are TRBV7-2 and TRBJ2-3; 7 bases fit TRBD2. The germline CDR1 and CDR2 sequences are SGHTA and FQGNSA. The CDR3 extends over 16 amino acids. The ends lost 1 base at V and 1 base at J; junction bases unmatched: 5. CDR3 nucleotides: TGTGCCAGCAGCTTAGGCTTGGCGGGGGGCACAGATACGCAGTATTTT. Translation gives CASSLGLAGGTDTQYF.

The V and J genes are TRBV6-1 and TRBJ1-5; D ambiguous. CDR3 length equals 16 residues. Germline CDR1 and CDR2: MNHNS and SASEGT. Trimming cost V 3 bases and J 5 bases, with 17 bases left between them. CDR3 in DNA: TGTGCCAGCAGTGACCGAAGGTCGGCCGGGGATCAGCCCCAGCATTTT. It yields the protein CASSDRRSAGDQPQHF.

The V call is TRBV10-3, the J call TRBJ1-2, with D perhaps matching TRBD1 (5 bases). Trimming took off 7 bases at V and 8 bases at J, with 17 bases between the two ends. The CDR3 length is 13 residues. The germline V gene encodes CDR1 ENHRY and CDR2 SYGVKD. In DNA, the CDR3 is TGTGCCATCAAGAAGGGGATCCAGGACGGCTACACCTTC. Protein: CAIKKGIQDGYTF.

Only one count was recorded for this clone. The chain recombines TRBV9 with TRBJ2-7, with D maybe TRBD1 (5 bases). The V gene's germline CDR1 is SGDLS and CDR2 YYNGEE. Trimming removed 3 bases at V and 5 bases at J, with 15 bases between. This CDR3 contains 14 residues. The CDR3 bases are TGTGCCAGCAGCGGAAAAAGGGGCGTCCACGAGCAGTACTTC. Its translation: CASSGKRGVHEQYF. The variable domain in full, completed from reference TRBV9 and TRBJ2-7, reads DSGVTQTPKHLITATGQRVTLRCSPRSGDLSVYWYQQSLDQGLQFLIQYYNGEERAKGNILERFSAQQFPDLHSELNLSSLELGDSALYFCASSGKRGVHEQYFGPGTRLTVT.

The gene calls are TRBV19 and TRBJ1-6, with D unresolved. CDR3 length: 15 amino acids. Trimming removed 7 bases from V and 10 bases from J, with 20 bases in between. Germline lookup yields CDR1 LNHDA and CDR2 SQIVND (reference sequence). Here the CDR3 reads CASKPTMGSGSPLHF. CDR3 DNA: TGTGCCAGTAAACCGACAATGGGGTCGGGATCACCCCTCCACTTT. The full variable domain, completed using reference TRBV19 and TRBJ1-6, is DGGITQSPKYLFRKEGQNVTLSCEQNLNHDAMYWYRQDPGQGLRLIYYSQIVNDFQKGDIAEGYSVSREKKESFPLTVTSAQKNPTAFYLCASKPTMGSGSPLHFGNGTRLTVT.

V usage is TRBV5-1 and J usage is TRBJ2-2; 8 positions match TRBD2. This CDR3 has 15 amino acids. Per the germline V gene, CDR1 is SGHRS and CDR2 is YFSETQ. V was pared by 2 bases and J by 4 bases, with 4 bases of the junction left unmatched. CDR3 DNA sequence: TGCGCCAGCAGCTTCGGACTAGCCGGCACCGGGGAGCTGTTTTTT. Its translation: CASSFGLAGTGELFF.

The CDR3 is CASSFRDRDEKLFF. The CDR3 DNA reads TGTGCCAGCAGTTTTCGGGACAGGGATGAAAAACTGTTTTTT. The rearrangement uses TRBV28 and TRBJ1-4; 9 bases agree with TRBD1. J lost 6 bases, V lost 3 bases, and 2 bases had no gene match. This CDR3 contains 14 residues. Per the germline V gene, CDR1 is MDHEN and CDR2 is SYDVKM.

The chain uses TRBV28 and TRBJ2-7; 8 nucleotides align to TRBD1. The CDR3 is 14 amino acids. After removal of 7 bases from V and 0 bases from J, the junction contained 5 bases not matched to a gene. The germline CDR1 and CDR2 sequences are MDHEN and SYDVKM. In DNA form, the CDR3 reads TGTGCCAGCAAAGGGGACAGGCGCTCCTACGAGCAGTACTTC. It yields the protein CASKGDRRSYEQYF.

The V and J genes are TRBV2 and TRBJ2-1; 9 bases are shared with TRBD2. V trimming: 6 bases; J trimming: 9 bases; junction bases outside the gene matches: 12. This CDR3 contains 15 residues. In germline, CDR1 is SNHLY, CDR2 FYNNEI. The CDR3 region has the DNA TGTGCCAGCAGGGGGGCGGCGGGAGGGCGGGGTGAGCAGTTCTTC. Amino acid sequence: CASRGAAGGRGEQFF. Looking up the rest from reference TRBV2 and TRBJ2-1 gives the full variable domain: EPEVTQTPSHQVTQMGQEVILRCVPISNHLYFYWYRQILGQKVEFLVSFYNNEISEKSEIFDDQFSVERPDGSNFTLKIRSTKLEDSAMYFCASRGAAGGRGEQFFGPGTRLTVL.

V and J are TRBV29-1 and TRBJ2-6; 7 nucleotides align to TRBD1. Germline CDR1 reads SQVTM; CDR2 reads ANQGSEA. V lost 0 bases to trimming and J lost 2 bases; unmatched junction nucleotides: 7. The CDR3 is 17 amino acids. CDR3 sequence: CSVEDPTGRPGANVLTF. The CDR3, as DNA: TGCAGCGTTGAAGATCCGACAGGGCGGCCTGGGGCCAACGTCCTGACTTTC.

The chain couples TRBV7-8 to TRBJ2-7, with 7 positions matching TRBD2. Germline loops: CDR1 SGHVS, CDR2 FQNEAQ. V trimming: 3 bases; J trimming: 2 bases; junction bases outside the gene matches: 7. This CDR3 is 15 amino acids long. The CDR3 DNA reads as TGTGCCAGCAGCTTGGGTCTAGCGGAAGCCTACGAGCAGTACTTC. Amino acid sequence: CASSLGLAEAYEQYF.

The rearrangement links TRBV5-3 to TRBJ2-5; D may be TRBD1 (6 bases). TRBV5-3 belongs to the ORF category, with a function that is uncertain. V gave up 4 bases and J gave up 5 bases, with 18 bases separating them. CDR3 length equals 15 residues. This chain's CDR3 is CARSPRGHEWETQYF. The CDR3 region has the DNA TGTGCCAGAAGCCCCCGGGGACATGAATGGGAGACCCAGTACTTC.

CDR3 nucleotide sequence: TGCGCCAGCAAGTCAGGGGGCCAAGAGACCCAGTACTTC. Protein product: CASKSGGQETQYF. The rearrangement joins TRBV5-1 to TRBJ2-5; the match to TRBD1 covers 7 bases. Germline lookup yields CDR1 SGHRS and CDR2 YFSETQ. V shed 6 bases and J 1 base; nucleotides not matched to a gene: 3. The CDR3 consists of 13 residues.

The CDR3 DNA sequence: TGTGCCAGCAGCTTAAGCGGGAGCCCCTCCTACGAGCAGTACTTC. It yields the protein CASSLSGSPSYEQYF. The chain uses TRBV7-2 and TRBJ2-7, with 8 bases lining up with TRBD2. The CDR3 covers 15 residues. Germline lookup yields CDR1 SGHTA and CDR2 FQGNSA. V gave up 2 bases and J gave up 0 bases; unmatched junction bases: 3.

The chain has TRBV5-8 and TRBJ2-7; 7 bases fit TRBD1. Germline V gives CDR1 SGHTS, CDR2 YDEGEE. V was pared by 0 bases and J by 6 bases, with 6 bases of the junction left unmatched. The CDR3 runs to 14 residues. The CDR3 nucleotides read TGTGCCAGCAGCTTGGAGGGGGCTGTGGTCGAGCAGTACTTC. It encodes CASSLEGAVVEQYF.

The count of this clone is one. Lacking the conserved final phenylalanine or tryptophan, this CDR3 likely reflects a read error. The chain uses TRBV6-6 and TRBJ1-1; 10 nucleotides agree with TRBD1. Germline V gene data show CDR1 as MNHNY and CDR2 as SVGAGI (reference sequence). J was trimmed by 1 base and V by 8 bases; bases with no gene match: 1. The CDR3 totals 13 residues. The DNA of the CDR3 is TGTGCCAGCCGGGACAGGGGGAACACTGAAGCTTTCCTT. Amino acid sequence: CASRDRGNTEAFL.

V gene TRBV10-3 combines with J gene TRBJ2-1; D is ambiguous. Germline V lookup: CDR1 ENHRY, CDR2 SYGVKD. The CDR3 sequence is 11 residues long. Trimming took off 11 bases at V and 2 bases at J, with 7 bases between the two ends. CDR3 nucleotide sequence: TGTGCCTCGCGCGCCTACAATGAGCAGTTCTTC. It specifies CASRAYNEQFF.

V gene TRBV9 combines with J gene TRBJ2-1; TRBD1 might be the D (5 bases). CDR3 length equals 15 residues. Germline V lookup: CDR1 SGDLS, CDR2 YYNGEE. Trimming took 4 bases from V and 6 from J, leaving 17 bases between them. For the CDR3, the DNA is TGTGCCAGCAGCCCCCTTCAGCTAGGGGTCAATGAGCAGTTCTTC. This translates into CASSPLQLGVNEQFF. The whole variable domain, remainder taken from reference TRBV9 and TRBJ2-1, is DSGVTQTPKHLITATGQRVTLRCSPRSGDLSVYWYQQSLDQGLQFLIQYYNGEERAKGNILERFSAQQFPDLHSELNLSSLELGDSALYFCASSPLQLGVNEQFFGPGTRLTVL.

The V gene is TRBV6-6, the J gene TRBJ1-4; 9 nucleotides match TRBD1. The J segment lost 6 bases and the V segment lost 6 bases, leaving 8 bases of the junction unmatched. The CDR3 sequence is 15 residues long. Germline assignment: CDR1 MNHNY and CDR2 SVGAGI (reference sequence). CDR3 sequence: CASRSTWTGDEKLFF. The CDR3 region has the DNA TGTGCCAGCAGATCGACCTGGACAGGGGATGAAAAACTGTTTTTT.

V gene TRBV7-8 combines with J gene TRBJ1-3, with D unclear. The CDR3 consists of 16 residues. V was cut by 1 base and J by 0 bases, with 10 bases left in between. Germline lookup yields CDR1 SGHVS and CDR2 FQNEAQ. This CDR3 reads CASSLGPVLSGNTIYF. The CDR3 DNA is TGTGCCAGCAGCTTAGGTCCGGTCCTCTCTGGAAACACCATATATTTT.

This chain uses TRBV15 with TRBJ2-7; 10 bases line up with TRBD2. The V and J ends lost 5 bases and 6 bases, in that order; junction bases with no gene match: 10. Germline-derived CDR1 and CDR2 are LNHNV and YYDKDF (reference sequence). CDR3 length: 15 amino acids. CDR3 DNA sequence: TGTGCCACCAGCGGACAACTAGCGGGGAACCGCGAGCAGTACTTC. It encodes CATSGQLAGNREQYF.

The V gene is TRBV30, the J gene TRBJ1-1; tentative D call: TRBD1 (6 bases). Germline V lookup: CDR1 GTSNPN, CDR2 SVGIG (reference sequence). The CDR3 covers 13 residues. The V gene lost 5 bases and the J gene lost 4 bases, with 14 bases spanning the gap. The CDR3 coding sequence is TGTGCCTGGCTCAGGGGTAGGGGCACTGAAGCTTTCTTT. Translating it yields CAWLRGRGTEAFF. The whole variable domain, filled in from reference TRBV30 and TRBJ1-1, reads SQTIHQWPATLVQPVGSPLSLECTVEGTSNPNLYWYRQAAGRGLQLLFYSVGIGQISSEVPQNLSASRPQDRQFILSSKKLLLSDSGFYLCAWLRGRGTEAFFGQGTRLTVV.

J is TRBJ2-5 and V is TRBV11-2, with 8 bases aligning to TRBD2. Judging by the DNA end, TRBJ2-7 fits better; the J call may be wrong. This CDR3 comprises 15 residues. CDR1 and CDR2 (germline): SGHAT, FQNNGV. The DNA for the CDR3 is TGTGCCAGCAGCTTAGAGACGGGACTAGGGTACGAGCAGTACTTC. Translation: CASSLETGLGYEQYF.

V gene TRBV4-3 combines with J gene TRBJ2-7, with D tentatively TRBD2 (5 bases). The CDR3 runs 12 residues. The ends were cut back, 1 base at V and 5 bases at J, with 6 bases in the middle. Germline assignment: CDR1 LGHNA and CDR2 YSLEER. The CDR3: CASSQGGDEQYF. CDR3 DNA: TGCGCCAGCAGCCAAGGGGGAGACGAGCAGTACTTC.

The CDR3 DNA follows: TGTGCCAGTAGTATGGCGGACAGGCCGGCTCAGCCCCAGCATTTT. Encoded protein: CASSMADRPAQPQHF. The rearrangement joins TRBV19 to TRBJ1-5; 7 positions agree with TRBD1. V lost 3 bases to trimming and J lost 6 bases; unmatched junction nucleotides: 8. Germline values: CDR1 LNHDA, CDR2 SQIVND (reference sequence). The CDR3 extends over 15 amino acids. Based on the CDR3 plus reference TRBV19 and TRBJ1-5, the full variable domain is DGGITQSPKYLFRKEGQNVTLSCEQNLNHDAMYWYRQDPGQGLRLIYYSQIVNDFQKGDIAEGYSVSREKKESFPLTVTSAQKNPTAFYLCASSMADRPAQPQHFGDGTRLSIL.

CDR3 in DNA: TGTGCCAGCAGCCAAGCCGGGGGGAACACCATATATTTT. Its protein product is CASSQAGGNTIYF. The genes are TRBV14 and TRBJ1-3; D might be TRBD1 (5 bases). The CDR3 spans 13 residues. V was pared by 1 base and J by 7 bases, with 8 bases between. Germline V lookup: CDR1 SGHDN, CDR2 FVKESK.

The genes are TRBV7-9 and TRBJ1-5, with 7 bases matching TRBD1. CDR1 is SEHNR and CDR2 is FQNEAQ in the germline V gene (reference sequence). V gave up 1 base and J gave up 7 bases; unmatched junction bases: 4. This CDR3 has 14 residues. CDR3 in DNA: TGTGCCAGCAGCTTAGAGACAGGGCGACAGCCCCAGCATTTT. Protein product: CASSLETGRQPQHF.